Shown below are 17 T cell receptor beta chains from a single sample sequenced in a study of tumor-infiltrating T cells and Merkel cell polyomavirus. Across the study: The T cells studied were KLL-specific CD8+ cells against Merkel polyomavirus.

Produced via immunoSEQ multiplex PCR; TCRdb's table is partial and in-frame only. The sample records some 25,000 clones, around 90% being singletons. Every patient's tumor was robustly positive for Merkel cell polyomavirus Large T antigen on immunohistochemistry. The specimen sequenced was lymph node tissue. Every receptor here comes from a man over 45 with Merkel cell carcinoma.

CDR3 in DNA: TGCGCCAGCAGCACCCGGGACACTGGGACCCAGTACTTC. This codes for CASSTRDTGTQYF. This chain joins TRBV5-1 and TRBJ2-5, with D perhaps matching TRBD1 (6 bases). Trimming cost V 4 bases and J 7 bases, with 14 bases left between them. The CDR3 has 13 residues. Per germline, CDR1 SGHRS and CDR2 YFSETQ. The whole variable domain, remainder taken from reference TRBV5-1 and TRBJ2-5, is KAGVTQTPRYLIKTRGQQVTLSCSPISGHRSVSWYQQTPGQGLQFLFEYFSETQRNKGNFPGRFSGRQFSNSRSEMNVSTLELGDSALYLCASSTRDTGTQYFGPGTRLLVL.

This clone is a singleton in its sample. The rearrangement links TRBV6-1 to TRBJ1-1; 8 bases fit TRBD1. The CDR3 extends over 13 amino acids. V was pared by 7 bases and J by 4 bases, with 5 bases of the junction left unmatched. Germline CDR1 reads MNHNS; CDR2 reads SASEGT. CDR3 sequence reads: CASTVGQATEAFF. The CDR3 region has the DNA TGTGCCAGCACCGTGGGACAGGCCACTGAAGCTTTCTTT.

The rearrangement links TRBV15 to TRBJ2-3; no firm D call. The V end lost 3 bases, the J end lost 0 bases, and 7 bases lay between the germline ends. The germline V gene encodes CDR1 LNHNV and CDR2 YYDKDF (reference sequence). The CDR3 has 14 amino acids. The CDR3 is CATSRASSTDTQYF. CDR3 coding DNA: TGTGCCACCAGCAGGGCTTCTAGCACAGATACGCAGTATTTT. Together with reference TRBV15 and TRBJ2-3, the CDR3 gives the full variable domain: DAMVIQNPRYQVTQFGKPVTLSCSQTLNHNVMYWYQQKSSQAPKLLFHYYDKDFNNEADTPDNFQSRRPNTSFCFLDIRSPGLGDTAMYLCATSRASSTDTQYFGPGTRLTVL.

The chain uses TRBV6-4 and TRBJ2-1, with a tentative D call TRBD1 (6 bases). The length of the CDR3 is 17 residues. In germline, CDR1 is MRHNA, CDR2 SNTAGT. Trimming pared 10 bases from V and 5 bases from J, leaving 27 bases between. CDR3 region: CAIPLIWGPTQNNEQFF. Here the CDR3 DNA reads TGTGCCATTCCTTTAATTTGGGGGCCAACTCAAAACAATGAGCAGTTCTTC.

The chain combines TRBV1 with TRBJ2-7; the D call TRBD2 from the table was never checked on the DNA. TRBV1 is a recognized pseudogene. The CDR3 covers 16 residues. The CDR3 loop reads CTSSPSGPNRSYEQYF. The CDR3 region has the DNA TGCACCAGCAGCCCTAGCGGTCCTAATCGCTCCTACGAGCAGTACTTC.

DNA of the CDR3: TGTGCCAGCTTTGGAGGGATGAACGGCTACACCTTC. This sequence encodes CASFGGMNGYTF. The chain recombines TRBV6-5 with TRBJ1-2; D not certain. The length of the CDR3 is 12 residues. Trimming left V 8 bases short and J 8 bases short, with 15 bases between. Germline CDR1 and CDR2: MNHEY and SVGAGI.

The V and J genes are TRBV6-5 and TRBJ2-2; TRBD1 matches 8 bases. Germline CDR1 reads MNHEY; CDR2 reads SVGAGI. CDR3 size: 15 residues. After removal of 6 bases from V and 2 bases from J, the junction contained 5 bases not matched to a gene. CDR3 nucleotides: TGTGCCAGCAGCCAGGGGGCCGAAAACACCGGGGAGCTGTTTTTT. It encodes CASSQGAENTGELFF.

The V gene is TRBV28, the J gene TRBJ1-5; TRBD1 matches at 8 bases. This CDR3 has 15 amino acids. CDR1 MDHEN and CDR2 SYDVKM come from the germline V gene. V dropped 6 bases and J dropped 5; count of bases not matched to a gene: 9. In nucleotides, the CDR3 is TGTGCCAGCAGGGTCGGACAGGGTGTGTATCAGCCCCAGCATTTT. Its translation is CASRVGQGVYQPQHF. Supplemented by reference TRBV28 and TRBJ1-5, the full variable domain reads DVKVTQSSRYLVKRTGEKVFLECVQDMDHENMFWYRQDPGLGLRLIYFSYDVKMKEKGDIPEGYSVSREKKERFSLILESASTNQTSMYLCASRVGQGVYQPQHFGDGTRLSIL.

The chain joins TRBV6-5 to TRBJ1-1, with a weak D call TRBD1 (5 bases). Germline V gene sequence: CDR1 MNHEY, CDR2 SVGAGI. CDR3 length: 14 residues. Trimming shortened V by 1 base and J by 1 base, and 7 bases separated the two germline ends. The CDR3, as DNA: TGTGCCAGCAGTTACTTGCAGGGGAACACTGAAGCTTTCTTT. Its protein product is CASSYLQGNTEAFF.

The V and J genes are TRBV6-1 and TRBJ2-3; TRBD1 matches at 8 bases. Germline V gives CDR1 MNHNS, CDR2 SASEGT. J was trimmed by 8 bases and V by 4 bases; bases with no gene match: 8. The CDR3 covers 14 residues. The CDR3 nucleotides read TGTGCCAGCAGTGTGTCGGGACAGGATGGTACGCAGTATTTT. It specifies CASSVSGQDGTQYF.

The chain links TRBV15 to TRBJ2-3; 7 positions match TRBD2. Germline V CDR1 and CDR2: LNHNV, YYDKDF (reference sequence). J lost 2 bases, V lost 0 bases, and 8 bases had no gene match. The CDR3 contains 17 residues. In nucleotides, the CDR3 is TGTGCCACCAGCAGAGATATCACTAGCGTAAACACAGATACGCAGTATTTT. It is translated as CATSRDITSVNTDTQYF. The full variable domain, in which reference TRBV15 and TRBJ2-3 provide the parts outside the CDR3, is DAMVIQNPRYQVTQFGKPVTLSCSQTLNHNVMYWYQQKSSQAPKLLFHYYDKDFNNEADTPDNFQSRRPNTSFCFLDIRSPGLGDTAMYLCATSRDITSVNTDTQYFGPGTRLTVL.

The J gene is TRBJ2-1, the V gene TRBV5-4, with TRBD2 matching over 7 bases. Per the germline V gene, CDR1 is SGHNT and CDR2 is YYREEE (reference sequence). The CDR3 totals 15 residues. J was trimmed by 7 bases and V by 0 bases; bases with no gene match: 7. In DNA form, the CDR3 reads TGTGCCAGCAGCTTGGGTTGGGGGGGAAGGAATGAGCAGTTCTTC. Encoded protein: CASSLGWGGRNEQFF.

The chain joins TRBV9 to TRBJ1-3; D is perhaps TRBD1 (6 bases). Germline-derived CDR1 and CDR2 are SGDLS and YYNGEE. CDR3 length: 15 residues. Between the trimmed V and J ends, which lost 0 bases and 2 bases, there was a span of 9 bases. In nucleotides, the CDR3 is TGTGCCAGCAGCGTAGAGGGGGGGACTGGAAACACCATATATTTT. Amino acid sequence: CASSVEGGTGNTIYF.

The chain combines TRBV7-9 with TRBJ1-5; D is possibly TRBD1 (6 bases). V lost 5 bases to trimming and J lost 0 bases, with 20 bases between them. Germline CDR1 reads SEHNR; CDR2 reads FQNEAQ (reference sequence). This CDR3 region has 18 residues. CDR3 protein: CASSAQPPGDHSNQPQHF. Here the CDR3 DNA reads TGTGCCAGCAGCGCCCAGCCGCCAGGGGACCATAGCAATCAGCCCCAGCATTTT. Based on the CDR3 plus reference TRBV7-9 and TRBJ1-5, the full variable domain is DTGVSQNPRHKITKRGQNVTFRCDPISEHNRLYWYRQTLGQGPEFLTYFQNEAQLEKSRLLSDRFSAERPKGSFSTLEIQRTEQGDSAMYLCASSAQPPGDHSNQPQHFGDGTRLSIL.

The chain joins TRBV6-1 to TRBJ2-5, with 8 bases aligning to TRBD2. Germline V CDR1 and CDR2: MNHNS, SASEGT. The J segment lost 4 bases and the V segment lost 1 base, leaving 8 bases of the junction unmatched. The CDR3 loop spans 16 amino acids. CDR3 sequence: CASSEVFGGVRETQYF. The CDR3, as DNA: TGTGCCAGCAGTGAAGTTTTCGGGGGGGTAAGAGAGACCCAGTACTTC.

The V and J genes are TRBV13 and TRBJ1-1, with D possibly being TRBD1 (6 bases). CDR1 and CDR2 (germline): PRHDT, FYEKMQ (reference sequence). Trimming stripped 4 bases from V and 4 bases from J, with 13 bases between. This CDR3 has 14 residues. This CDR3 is CASSWLQGITEAFF. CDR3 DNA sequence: TGTGCCAGCAGCTGGTTACAGGGAATCACTGAAGCTTTCTTT.

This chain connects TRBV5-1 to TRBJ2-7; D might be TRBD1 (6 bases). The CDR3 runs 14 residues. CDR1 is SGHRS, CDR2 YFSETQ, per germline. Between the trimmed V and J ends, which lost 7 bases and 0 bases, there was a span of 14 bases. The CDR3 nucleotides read TGCGCCAGCTCCCGGGACACCCTCTCCTACGAGCAGTACTTC. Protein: CASSRDTLSYEQYF. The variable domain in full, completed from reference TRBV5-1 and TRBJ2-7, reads KAGVTQTPRYLIKTRGQQVTLSCSPISGHRSVSWYQQTPGQGLQFLFEYFSETQRNKGNFPGRFSGRQFSNSRSEMNVSTLELGDSALYLCASSRDTLSYEQYFGPGTRLTVT.